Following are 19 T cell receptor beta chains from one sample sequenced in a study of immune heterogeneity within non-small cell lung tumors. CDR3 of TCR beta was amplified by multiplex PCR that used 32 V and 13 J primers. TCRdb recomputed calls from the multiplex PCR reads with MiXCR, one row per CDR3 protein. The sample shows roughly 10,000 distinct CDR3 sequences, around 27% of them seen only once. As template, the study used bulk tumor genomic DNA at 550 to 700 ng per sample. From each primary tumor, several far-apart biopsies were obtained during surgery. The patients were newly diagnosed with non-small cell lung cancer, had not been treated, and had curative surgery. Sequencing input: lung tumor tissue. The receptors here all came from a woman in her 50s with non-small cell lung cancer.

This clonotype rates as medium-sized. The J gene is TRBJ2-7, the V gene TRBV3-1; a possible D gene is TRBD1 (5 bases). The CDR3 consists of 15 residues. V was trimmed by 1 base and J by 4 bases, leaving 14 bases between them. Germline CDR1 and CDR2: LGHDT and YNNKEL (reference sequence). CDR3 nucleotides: TGTGCCAGCAGCCAAGGCTCAGGGTTACCGTACGAGCAGTACTTC. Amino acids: CASSQGSGLPYEQYF.

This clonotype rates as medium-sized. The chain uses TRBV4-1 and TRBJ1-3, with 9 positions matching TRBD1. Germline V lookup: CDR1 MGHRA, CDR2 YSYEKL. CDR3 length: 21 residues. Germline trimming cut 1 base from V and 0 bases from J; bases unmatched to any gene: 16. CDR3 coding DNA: TGCGCCAGCAGCCAAGTGGTTTTCCTGCTGGGGACAGGGTCCTCTGGAAACACCATATATTTT. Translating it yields CASSQVVFLLGTGSSGNTIYF.

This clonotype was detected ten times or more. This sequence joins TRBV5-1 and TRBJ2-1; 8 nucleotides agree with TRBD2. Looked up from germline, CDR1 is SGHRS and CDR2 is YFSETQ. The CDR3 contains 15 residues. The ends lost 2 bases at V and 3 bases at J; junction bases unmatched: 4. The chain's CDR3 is CASSLIAGYYNEQFF. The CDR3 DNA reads TGCGCCAGCAGCTTAATAGCGGGGTACTACAATGAGCAGTTCTTC.

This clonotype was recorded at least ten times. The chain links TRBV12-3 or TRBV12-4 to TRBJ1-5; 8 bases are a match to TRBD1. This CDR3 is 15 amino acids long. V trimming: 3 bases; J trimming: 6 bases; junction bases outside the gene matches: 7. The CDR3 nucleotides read TGTGCCAGCAGTTTCAGGGGGCTAGGTGGTCAGCCCCAGCATTTT. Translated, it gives CASSFRGLGGQPQHF.

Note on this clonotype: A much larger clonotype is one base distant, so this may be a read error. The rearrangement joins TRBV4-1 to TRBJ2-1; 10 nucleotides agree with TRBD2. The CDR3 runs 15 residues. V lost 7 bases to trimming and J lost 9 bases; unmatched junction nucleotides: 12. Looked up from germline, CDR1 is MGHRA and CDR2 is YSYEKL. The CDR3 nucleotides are TGCGCCAGCACCCTTAGCGGGGGGCCAAACAGTGAGCAGTTCTTC. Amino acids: CASTLSGGPNSEQFF.

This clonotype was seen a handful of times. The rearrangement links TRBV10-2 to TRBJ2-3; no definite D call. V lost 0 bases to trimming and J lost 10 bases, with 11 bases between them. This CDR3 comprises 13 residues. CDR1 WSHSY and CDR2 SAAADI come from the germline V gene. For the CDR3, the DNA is TGCGCCAGCAGTGAGTCTAACCTACCTTCGCAGTATTTT. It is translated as CASSESNLPSQYF.

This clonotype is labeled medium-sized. CDR3 nucleotides: TGTGCCAGCAGTGAAATTGGCGGGAGCTCCTACGAGCAGTACTTC. Its protein is CASSEIGGSSYEQYF. The rearrangement links TRBV6-1 to TRBJ2-7; 7 bases line up with TRBD2. The CDR3 length is 15 residues. Looked up from germline, CDR1 is MNHNS and CDR2 is SASEGT. Unmatched junction bases numbered 4, after V lost 2 bases and J lost 0 bases.

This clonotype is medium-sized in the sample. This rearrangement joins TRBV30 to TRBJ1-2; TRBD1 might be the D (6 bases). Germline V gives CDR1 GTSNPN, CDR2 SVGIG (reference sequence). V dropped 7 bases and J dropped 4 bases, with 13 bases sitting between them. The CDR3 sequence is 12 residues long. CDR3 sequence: CAFDRIPYGYTF. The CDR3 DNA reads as TGTGCCTTCGACAGGATTCCCTATGGCTACACCTTC.

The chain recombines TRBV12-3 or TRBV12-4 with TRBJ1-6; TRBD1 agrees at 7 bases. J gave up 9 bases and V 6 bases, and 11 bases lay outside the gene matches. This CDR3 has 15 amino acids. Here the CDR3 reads CASRTQRGQASPLHF. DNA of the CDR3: TGTGCCAGCAGGACCCAGAGGGGGCAGGCTTCACCCCTCCACTTT.

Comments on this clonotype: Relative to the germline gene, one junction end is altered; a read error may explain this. The CDR3 spells CAISARAHSGANVLTF. CDR3 sequence (DNA): TGTGCCATCAGTGCGAGGGCCCACTCTGGGGCCAACGTCCTGACTTTC. The V gene is TRBV2, the J gene TRBJ2-6, with a tentative D call TRBD2 (5 bases). The germline CDR1 and CDR2 sequences are SNHLY and FYNNEI. This CDR3 has 16 residues.

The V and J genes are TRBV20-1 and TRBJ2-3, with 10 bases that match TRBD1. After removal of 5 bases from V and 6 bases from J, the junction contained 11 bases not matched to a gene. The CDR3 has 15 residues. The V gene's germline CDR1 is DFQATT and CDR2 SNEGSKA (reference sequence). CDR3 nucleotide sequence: TGCAGTGCTTGGACGGGACAGGGGTTAACGGATACGCAGTATTTT. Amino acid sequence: CSAWTGQGLTDTQYF.

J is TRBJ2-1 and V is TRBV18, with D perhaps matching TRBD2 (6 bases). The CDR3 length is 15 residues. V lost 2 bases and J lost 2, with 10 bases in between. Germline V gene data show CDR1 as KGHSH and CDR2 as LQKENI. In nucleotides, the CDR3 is TGTGCCAGCTCACCAGCGGCGGGGCCCTACAATGAGCAGTTCTTC. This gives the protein CASSPAAGPYNEQFF.

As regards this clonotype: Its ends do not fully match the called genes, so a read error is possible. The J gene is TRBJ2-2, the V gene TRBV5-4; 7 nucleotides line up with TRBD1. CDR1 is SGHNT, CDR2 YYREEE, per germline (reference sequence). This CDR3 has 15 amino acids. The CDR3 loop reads CASSADRMNTGELSF. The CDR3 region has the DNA TGTGCCAGCAGCGCGGACAGGATGAACACCGGGGAGCTGTCTTTT.

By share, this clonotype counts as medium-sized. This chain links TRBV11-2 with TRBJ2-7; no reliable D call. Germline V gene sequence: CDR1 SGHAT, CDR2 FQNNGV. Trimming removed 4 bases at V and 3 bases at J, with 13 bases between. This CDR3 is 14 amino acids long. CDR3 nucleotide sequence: TGTGCCAGCAGCTCCAACCTGTGGGGCTACGAGCAGTACTTC. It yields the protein CASSSNLWGYEQYF.

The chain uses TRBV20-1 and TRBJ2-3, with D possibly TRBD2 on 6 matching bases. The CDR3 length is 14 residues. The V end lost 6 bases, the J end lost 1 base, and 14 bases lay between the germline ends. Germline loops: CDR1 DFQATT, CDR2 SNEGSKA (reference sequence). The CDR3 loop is CSARKTGGTDTQYF. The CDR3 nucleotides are TGCAGTGCCCGAAAGACGGGGGGCACAGATACGCAGTATTTT.

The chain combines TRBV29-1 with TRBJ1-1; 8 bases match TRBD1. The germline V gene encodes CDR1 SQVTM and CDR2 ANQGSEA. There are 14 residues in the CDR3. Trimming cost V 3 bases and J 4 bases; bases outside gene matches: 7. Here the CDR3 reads CSVEPGQDFTEAFF. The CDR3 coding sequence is TGCAGCGTTGAGCCGGGACAGGATTTCACTGAAGCTTTCTTT.

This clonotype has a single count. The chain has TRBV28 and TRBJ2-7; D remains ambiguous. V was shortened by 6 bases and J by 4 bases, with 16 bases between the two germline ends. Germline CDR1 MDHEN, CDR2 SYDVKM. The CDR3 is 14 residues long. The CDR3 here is CASSPPRPPYEQYF. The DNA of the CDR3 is TGTGCCAGCAGCCCGCCGAGGCCCCCATACGAGCAGTACTTC.

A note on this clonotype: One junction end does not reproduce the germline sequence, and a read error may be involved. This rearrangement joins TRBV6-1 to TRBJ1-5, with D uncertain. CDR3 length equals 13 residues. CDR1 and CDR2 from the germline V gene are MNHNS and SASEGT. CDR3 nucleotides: TGTGTCAGCAGTGACGAGAACAATCAGCCCCAGCATTTT. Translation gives CVSSDENNQPQHF.

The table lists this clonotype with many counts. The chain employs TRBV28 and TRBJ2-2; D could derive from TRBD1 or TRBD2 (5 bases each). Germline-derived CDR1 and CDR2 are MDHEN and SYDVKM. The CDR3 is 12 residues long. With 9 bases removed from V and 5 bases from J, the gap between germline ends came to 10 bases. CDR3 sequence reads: CASTWGTGELFF. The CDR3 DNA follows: TGTGCCAGTACGTGGGGGACCGGGGAGCTGTTTTTT.